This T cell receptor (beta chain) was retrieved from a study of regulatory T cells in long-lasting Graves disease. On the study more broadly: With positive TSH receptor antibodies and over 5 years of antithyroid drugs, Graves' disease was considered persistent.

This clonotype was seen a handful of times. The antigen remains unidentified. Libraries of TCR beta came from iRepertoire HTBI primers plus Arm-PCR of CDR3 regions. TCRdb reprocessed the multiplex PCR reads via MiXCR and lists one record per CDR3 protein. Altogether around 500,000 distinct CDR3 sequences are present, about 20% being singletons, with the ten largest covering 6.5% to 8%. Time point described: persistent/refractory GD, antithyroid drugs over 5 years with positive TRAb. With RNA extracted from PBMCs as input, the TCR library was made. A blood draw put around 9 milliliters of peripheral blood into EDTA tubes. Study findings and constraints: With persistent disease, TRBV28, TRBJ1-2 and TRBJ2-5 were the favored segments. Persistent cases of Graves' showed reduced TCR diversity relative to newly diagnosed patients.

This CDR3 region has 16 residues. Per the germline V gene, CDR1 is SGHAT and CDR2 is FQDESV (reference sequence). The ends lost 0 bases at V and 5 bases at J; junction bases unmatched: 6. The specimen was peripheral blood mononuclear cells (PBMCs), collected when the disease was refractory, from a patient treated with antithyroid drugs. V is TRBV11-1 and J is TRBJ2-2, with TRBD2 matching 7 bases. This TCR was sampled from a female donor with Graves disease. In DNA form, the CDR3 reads TGTGCCAGCAGCTTAGCGGTGGGACTACTGACCGGGGAGCTGTTTTTT. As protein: CASSLAVGLLTGELFF.